The rows below give T cell receptor beta chains drawn from one sample of a study of CD8+CD57+ T cells in acquired aplastic anemia. TCRdb processed the reads anew with MiXCR; each CDR3 protein has one entry. The data hold 150,000 or so distinct CDR3 sequences, with 45% to 50% observed a single time. The sample taken for sequencing was sorted CD4+, CD8+, or CD8+CD57+ T cells (not recorded which) from PBMCs. These TCRs come from a human donor with aplastic anemia. CDR3s include the opening cysteine and the closing phenylalanine or tryptophan. Clone sizes are given selectively: once, few, many, or a class where the clone is expanded.

>many|TRBV4-3
CASSQPPTDTQYF
>.|TRBV9
CASSVDGETEAFF
>.|TRBV27
CASSSLGQGAMYGYTF
>.|TRBV10-2
CASSQGSEQYF
>.|TRBV10-3
CALRTSDSDEQFF
>many|TRBV7-9
CASSLLRGGVGPYGYTF
>.|TRBV9
CASSKTTGWEQYF
>.|TRBV25-1
CASRPGQTQETQYF
>few|TRBV2
CASRTGDEKLFF
>many|TRBV7-6
CASSPRTSVTEQFF
>many|TRBV19
CASSMVVSRTDTQYF
>.|TRBV5-4
CASSLAAQGRGYTF
>.|TRBV24-1
CATSGTGTEAFF
>few|TRBV19
CASSATGTAYEQYF
>.|TRBV20-1
CSAQLPGGSYEQYF
>many|TRBV15
CATSRATMGEAEAFF
>.|TRBV7-6
CASSSGGWELFF
>.|TRBV7-3
CASSQGNTDTQYF
>.|TRBV2
CASSDGAALNTEAFF
>once|TRBV24-1
CATSDCRGNEKLFF
>many|TRBV6-5
CASSYSETQYF
>many|TRBV12-3/TRBV12-4
CASAERTARRLYF
>.|TRBV2
CASSLYRDAEAFF
>.|TRBV19
CASSIGRASGFPIYF
>.|TRBV7-6
CASSEGLAGGYLDEQFF
>once|TRBV9
CASSPDQAGREQYF
>.|TRBV5-4
CASSPKPQTVPEAFF
>.|TRBV2
CASSDPHTEAFF
>.|TRBV7-6
CASSLDAGPVYEQYF
>.|TRBV7-9
CASSIEGGTEAFF
>many|TRBV9
CASSSSGTPYNEQFF
>.|TRBV20-1
CSAREAGGLNQPQHF
>few|TRBV15
CATSRDGQLEQFF
>.|TRBV2
CASSESAGELFF
>many|TRBV6-5
CASSYGATEAFF
>.|TRBV7-9
CASSQDWDYGYTF
>.|TRBV7-6
CASSFGTGLTYEQYF
>many|TRBV6-5
CASSSWTGIEAFF
>.|TRBV12-3/TRBV12-4
CASSLVPVGAYEQYF
>.|TRBV12-3/TRBV12-4
CASSLGTGGLASYNEQFF
>.|TRBV19
CASSISGNHEQYF
>many|TRBV6-1
CASSPGRALSYGYTF
>.|TRBV9
CASSVLLTDTQYF
>.|TRBV2
CASSEWLNGYTF
>many|TRBV19
CASSIRTEPYGYTF